Each of the 17 T cell receptor beta chains below was sequenced from the same sample in a study of cytomegalovirus exposure and HLA in healthy donors. The PCR made use of 60 Vbeta and 13 Jbeta primers. Only in-frame clones appear in the TCRdb table, and some are missing; sequencing was by immunoSEQ multiplex PCR. Among fewer than 150,000 clones listed, roughly 80% were seen once. The specimen sequenced was PBMCs. The receptors shown here come from a female donor in good health and CMV-seronegative.

This clone is a singleton in its sample. The chain combines TRBV5-1 with TRBJ1-1; 8 bases fit TRBD1. V dropped 1 base and J dropped 1; count of bases not matched to a gene: 6. Per the germline V gene, CDR1 is SGHRS and CDR2 is YFSETQ. CDR3 size: 16 residues. The CDR3 nucleotides read TGCGCCAGCAGCTTGTCGCAGGGGGCTCCGAACACTGAAGCTTTCTTT. As protein: CASSLSQGAPNTEAFF. The full variable domain, completed using reference TRBV5-1 and TRBJ1-1, is KAGVTQTPRYLIKTRGQQVTLSCSPISGHRSVSWYQQTPGQGLQFLFEYFSETQRNKGNFPGRFSGRQFSNSRSEMNVSTLELGDSALYLCASSLSQGAPNTEAFFGQGTRLTVV.

The rearrangement joins TRBV5-4 to TRBJ1-4; 7 nucleotides line up with TRBD1. Trimming took 4 bases from V and 3 from J; bases not matched to a gene: 6. Germline assignment: CDR1 SGHNT and CDR2 YYREEE (reference sequence). The CDR3 runs to 15 residues. The CDR3 region is CASSPGDSPNEKLFF. CDR3 nucleotides: TGTGCCAGCAGCCCGGGGGACAGTCCTAATGAAAAACTGTTTTTT.

The chain combines TRBV19 with TRBJ2-2; D unresolved. Germline CDR1 LNHDA, CDR2 SQIVND (reference sequence). The V gene lost 7 bases and the J gene lost 5 bases, with 5 bases spanning the gap. CDR3 length: 11 residues. The CDR3 DNA is TGTGCCAGTACCTTGACCGGGGAGCTGTTTTTT. It translates to CASTLTGELFF.

This chain links TRBV28 with TRBJ2-3, with TRBD2 matching over 11 bases. This CDR3 spans 18 amino acids. The V gene end was trimmed by 7 bases and the J gene end by 0 bases; junction bases not matched to a gene: 12. Germline assignment: CDR1 MDHEN and CDR2 SYDVKM. The CDR3: CASTALWGLAESTDTQYF. The CDR3 DNA reads as TGTGCCAGCACCGCGCTGTGGGGACTAGCGGAGAGCACAGATACGCAGTATTTT.

This chain connects TRBV19 to TRBJ1-1; tentative D call: TRBD1 (5 bases). The CDR3 runs 16 residues. Looked up from germline, CDR1 is LNHDA and CDR2 is SQIVND (reference sequence). V was cut by 1 base and J by 4 bases, with 16 bases left in between. The CDR3 reads CASSIGVGAQGTEAFF. The CDR3 DNA sequence: TGTGCCAGTAGTATAGGTGTCGGAGCCCAGGGCACTGAAGCTTTCTTT.

The CDR3 coding sequence is TGTGCCAGCAGCCCGTGGGGGGGTACGAATGAGCAGTTCTTC. It translates to CASSPWGGTNEQFF. The V and J genes are TRBV7-2 and TRBJ2-1; TRBD2 aligns across 7 bases. Germline V gives CDR1 SGHTA, CDR2 FQGNSA. V trimming: 5 bases; J trimming: 7 bases; junction bases outside the gene matches: 8. The CDR3 is 14 amino acids.

Only a few counts were recorded for this clone. The V call is TRBV6-1, the J call TRBJ2-1; 11 bases map to TRBD2. Germline-derived CDR1 and CDR2 are MNHNS and SASEGT. The CDR3 is 15 amino acids. J gave up 5 bases and V 5 bases, and 5 bases lay outside the gene matches. CDR3 DNA sequence: TGTGCCAGCAGTTCTAGACTAGCGGGAAACAATGAGCAGTTCTTC. This encodes CASSSRLAGNNEQFF.

The CDR3 nucleotides are TGTGCCAGCATCCTACGTGGGGGGGCTTATAACTATGGCTACACCTTC. Translating gives CASILRGGAYNYGYTF. The chain recombines TRBV28 with TRBJ1-2; the D gene is possibly TRBD1 (6 bases). Germline values: CDR1 MDHEN, CDR2 SYDVKM. The CDR3 consists of 16 residues. V lost 7 bases and J lost 1, with 19 bases in between.

The CDR3, as DNA: TGTGCCTGGCGGGACAGGGCCTCCTACGAGCAGTACTTC. This translates into CAWRDRASYEQYF. V is TRBV30 and J is TRBJ2-7, with 9 bases matching TRBD1. The CDR3 covers 13 residues. In germline, CDR1 is GTSNPN, CDR2 SVGIG (reference sequence). Losses at the gene ends were 5 bases for V and 0 bases for J; bases not matched to a gene: 2.

V is TRBV11-2 and J is TRBJ1-5, with a tentative D call TRBD1 (5 bases). This CDR3 comprises 15 residues. Per germline, CDR1 SGHAT and CDR2 FQNNGV. V lost 1 base, J lost 2 bases, and 9 bases lay in between. CDR3 sequence (DNA): TGTGCCAGCAGCTTAGGGGGCTTAGGCAATCAGCCCCAGCATTTT. It codes for CASSLGGLGNQPQHF.

The rearrangement links TRBV6-1 to TRBJ2-1; 9 bases agree with TRBD1. In germline, CDR1 is MNHNS, CDR2 SASEGT. This CDR3 is built from 14 residues. Unmatched junction bases numbered 3, after V lost 5 bases and J lost 4 bases. CDR3 protein: CASSRQGEYNEQFF. CDR3 coding DNA: TGTGCCAGCAGTAGACAGGGGGAGTACAATGAGCAGTTCTTC.

V is TRBV4-1 and J is TRBJ2-5, with D perhaps matching TRBD1 (5 bases). The CDR3 runs to 14 residues. Germline CDR1 is MGHRA and CDR2 is YSYEKL. Trimming left V 1 base short and J 5 bases short, with 11 bases between. This chain's CDR3 is CASSQGSGLETQYF. The CDR3 DNA reads TGCGCCAGCAGCCAAGGATCAGGGCTGGAGACCCAGTACTTC.

This clone was seen just once. The chain links TRBV6-5 to TRBJ1-5; no reliable D call. The germline V and J ends were trimmed by 4 bases and 0 bases, with 7 bases remaining between them. From germline, CDR1 is MNHEY and CDR2 SVGAGI. There are 14 residues in the CDR3. The CDR3 loop reads CASSLVYSNQPQHF. The CDR3 DNA is TGTGCCAGCAGTTTAGTTTATAGCAATCAGCCCCAGCATTTT.

Here the CDR3 reads CASSFQYNEQFF. The CDR3 DNA reads TGCGCCAGCAGCTTTCAGTACAATGAGCAGTTCTTC. The V gene is TRBV5-1, the J gene TRBJ2-1; the D is unclear. Germline V gives CDR1 SGHRS, CDR2 YFSETQ. Trimming took 2 bases from V and 4 from J, leaving 4 bases between them. The CDR3 has 12 residues.

The chain links TRBV6-1 to TRBJ2-7; a possible D gene is TRBD2 (7 bases). The V end lost 7 bases, the J end lost 3 bases, and 19 bases lay between the germline ends. From germline, CDR1 is MNHNS and CDR2 SASEGT. The CDR3 is made up of 15 amino acids. DNA of the CDR3: TGTGCCAGCACTCCGGCGGGGGACATAGACTACGAGCAGTACTTC. Residues: CASTPAGDIDYEQYF.

J is TRBJ2-6 and V is TRBV5-1; 7 bases agree with TRBD1. The CDR3 contains 16 residues. Germline V lookup: CDR1 SGHRS, CDR2 YFSETQ. The trim removed 2 bases at V and 2 bases at J, leaving 4 bases unmatched. CDR3 residues: CASSFITGAGANVLTF. The CDR3 DNA reads TGCGCCAGCAGCTTCATCACAGGGGCTGGGGCCAACGTCCTGACTTTC.

The V gene is TRBV29-1, the J gene TRBJ2-7; D may be TRBD1 (6 bases). The CDR3 length is 13 residues. Trimming removed 0 bases from V and 2 bases from J, with 8 bases in between. CDR1 and CDR2 (germline): SQVTM, ANQGSEA. The CDR3 DNA is TGCAGCGTTGAAGACAGGGGTGCCTACGAGCAGTACTTC. This gives the protein CSVEDRGAYEQYF.